This T cell receptor beta chain was sequenced in a study of control samples from healthy donors and cancer patients. The CDR3 covers 15 residues. From germline, CDR1 is MNHEY and CDR2 SVGAGI. Germline trimming cut 5 bases from V and 1 base from J; bases unmatched to any gene: 4. The repertoire was sequenced with immunoSEQ multiplex PCR; TCRdb's copy has only in-frame clones and lacks some. Here the sample spans around 250,000 clones, approximately 80% being singletons. Input material: PBMCs. The receptor was derived from a woman in her sixties with lung cancer. V usage is TRBV6-5 and J usage is TRBJ1-5; 8 bases are a match to TRBD1. The CDR3 reads CASSLWTGSNQPQHF. The CDR3 DNA sequence: TGTGCCAGCAGTCTTTGGACAGGGAGCAATCAGCCCCAGCATTTT.